This is a list of T cell receptor beta chains from one sample in a study of CD8 T cells in Susac syndrome. TCRdb re-called the immunoSEQ multiplex PCR reads with MiXCR, one entry per CDR3 protein. The sample shows 200,000 to 300,000 distinct CDR3 sequences, 90% to 97% of them seen only once. The sequencing sample was made of CD4+ T cells from PBMCs. The receptors come from a human donor with Susac syndrome. Both conserved end residues are part of each CDR3. Fields, in order: V gene, clone size, D gene, J gene, CDR3 protein, CDR3 DNA. A D gene is named only where the DNA matches it firmly. Only part of the rows carry a size: once, few, many, or a class if the clone is expanded.

V gene: TRBV29-1; clone size: -; D gene: TRBD2; J gene: TRBJ2-1; CDR3 protein: CSVGGLVDYNEQFF; CDR3 DNA: TGCAGCGTTGGGGGACTAGTCGACTACAATGAGCAGTTCTTC
V gene: TRBV14; clone size: -; D gene: TRBD1; J gene: TRBJ2-3; CDR3 protein: CASSQGDRDTQYF; CDR3 DNA: TGTGCCAGCAGCCAGGGGGACAGAGATACGCAGTATTTT
V gene: TRBV3-1; clone size: -; D gene: -; J gene: TRBJ2-7; CDR3 protein: CASSQDIRAISSEQYF; CDR3 DNA: TGTGCCAGCAGCCAAGATATCAGAGCAATTAGCAGCGAGCAGTACTTC
V gene: TRBV5-1; clone size: -; D gene: -; J gene: TRBJ1-1; CDR3 protein: CASSLERGYTEAFF; CDR3 DNA: TGCGCCAGCAGCTTGGAAAGGGGGTACACTGAAGCTTTCTTT
V gene: TRBV29-1; clone size: -; D gene: TRBD1; J gene: TRBJ1-1; CDR3 protein: CSVTGALNTEAFF; CDR3 DNA: TGCAGCGTCACAGGGGCCTTGAACACTGAAGCTTTCTTT
V gene: TRBV5-1; clone size: -; D gene: -; J gene: TRBJ1-2; CDR3 protein: CASSFAGRGYTF; CDR3 DNA: TGCGCCAGCAGCTTTGCGGGGCGCGGCTACACCTTC
V gene: TRBV29-1; clone size: -; D gene: -; J gene: TRBJ2-7; CDR3 protein: CSVAPNSYEQYF; CDR3 DNA: TGCAGCGTTGCCCCCAATTCCTACGAGCAGTACTTC
V gene: TRBV11-1; clone size: -; D gene: TRBD2; J gene: TRBJ2-7; CDR3 protein: CASSWGTSGMFEQYF; CDR3 DNA: TGTGCCAGCAGCTGGGGGACTAGCGGGATGTTCGAGCAGTACTTC
V gene: TRBV28; clone size: once; D gene: TRBD1; J gene: TRBJ2-5; CDR3 protein: CASSLTRDRVETQYF; CDR3 DNA: TGTGCCAGCAGTCTTACGAGGGACAGGGTGGAGACCCAGTACTTC
V gene: TRBV12-3/TRBV12-4; clone size: -; D gene: TRBD1; J gene: TRBJ2-7; CDR3 protein: CASTYPDRGHEQYF; CDR3 DNA: TGTGCCAGCACCTACCCCGACAGGGGGCACGAGCAGTACTTC
V gene: TRBV11-2; clone size: once; D gene: -; J gene: TRBJ2-3; CDR3 protein: CASSTMRGKETDTQYF; CDR3 DNA: TGTGCCAGCAGCACCATGAGGGGTAAAGAGACAGATACGCAGTATTTT
V gene: TRBV2; clone size: -; D gene: -; J gene: TRBJ1-2; CDR3 protein: CASSGGRRAGYTF; CDR3 DNA: TGTGCCAGCAGTGGGGGTCGAAGGGCGGGCTACACCTTC
V gene: TRBV3-1; clone size: once; D gene: -; J gene: TRBJ2-2; CDR3 protein: CASSQELSVLFF; CDR3 DNA: TGTGCCAGCAGCCAGGAGCTTAGTGTGCTGTTTTTT
V gene: TRBV20-1; clone size: -; D gene: TRBD2; J gene: TRBJ2-7; CDR3 protein: CSASEAGAEYEQYF; CDR3 DNA: TGCAGTGCTAGTGAGGCGGGAGCGGAGTACGAGCAGTACTTC
V gene: TRBV4-2; clone size: -; D gene: TRBD1; J gene: TRBJ1-2; CDR3 protein: CASSQNSAGQGVHGYTF; CDR3 DNA: TGTGCCAGCAGCCAAAACTCGGCCGGGCAGGGGGTACATGGCTACACCTTC
V gene: TRBV20-1; clone size: -; D gene: TRBD1; J gene: TRBJ1-5; CDR3 protein: CSAFGGTDNQPQHF; CDR3 DNA: TGCAGTGCATTCGGAGGGACAGACAATCAGCCCCAGCATTTT
V gene: TRBV4-1; clone size: once; D gene: TRBD2; J gene: TRBJ2-3; CDR3 protein: CASSQEGTSGRVQWYF; CDR3 DNA: TGCGCCAGCAGCCAAGAAGGAACTAGCGGGAGGGTGCAGTGGTATTTT
V gene: TRBV29-1; clone size: -; D gene: TRBD1; J gene: TRBJ2-6; CDR3 protein: CSVEDRQGLYSGANVLTF; CDR3 DNA: TGCAGCGTTGAAGATAGACAGGGGCTTTACTCTGGGGCCAACGTCCTGACTTTC
V gene: TRBV5-1; clone size: -; D gene: -; J gene: TRBJ2-7; CDR3 protein: CASRHDSYEQYF; CDR3 DNA: TGCGCCAGCAGGCATGACAGCTACGAGCAGTACTTC
V gene: TRBV4-2; clone size: -; D gene: -; J gene: TRBJ2-7; CDR3 protein: CASSQGPGLGYEQYF; CDR3 DNA: TGTGCCAGCAGCCAAGGTCCGGGACTGGGATACGAGCAGTACTTC
V gene: TRBV7-7; clone size: -; D gene: TRBD2; J gene: TRBJ2-1; CDR3 protein: CASSLVPGTSPNEQFF; CDR3 DNA: TGTGCTAGCAGCTTAGTCCCCGGGACTAGCCCAAATGAGCAGTTCTTC
V gene: TRBV15; clone size: -; D gene: -; J gene: TRBJ2-3; CDR3 protein: CATSRGGGADTQYF; CDR3 DNA: TGTGCCACCTCACGGGGAGGTGGTGCAGATACGCAGTATTTT
V gene: TRBV19; clone size: -; D gene: -; J gene: TRBJ1-1; CDR3 protein: CASSIWTDTEAFF; CDR3 DNA: TGTGCCAGTAGTATTTGGACAGATACTGAAGCTTTCTTT
V gene: TRBV29-1; clone size: -; D gene: -; J gene: TRBJ2-5; CDR3 protein: CSVELGGLETQYF; CDR3 DNA: TGCAGCGTTGAATTGGGGGGCTTGGAGACCCAGTACTTC
V gene: TRBV9; clone size: once; D gene: -; J gene: TRBJ2-2; CDR3 protein: CASSTHGNTGELFF; CDR3 DNA: TGTGCCAGCAGCACCCATGGGAACACCGGGGAGCTGTTTTTT
V gene: TRBV6-2/TRBV6-3; clone size: -; D gene: TRBD1; J gene: TRBJ2-3; CDR3 protein: CASMIRDRGTDTQYF; CDR3 DNA: TGTGCCAGCATGATCCGGGACAGGGGCACAGATACGCAGTATTTT
V gene: TRBV28; clone size: -; D gene: -; J gene: TRBJ2-4; CDR3 protein: CASSSDPGQNIQYF; CDR3 DNA: TGTGCCAGCAGCTCCGACCCTGGGCAAAACATTCAGTACTTC
V gene: TRBV10-3; clone size: -; D gene: TRBD1; J gene: TRBJ1-2; CDR3 protein: CAISVGQDYGYTF; CDR3 DNA: TGTGCCATCAGTGTGGGACAGGACTATGGCTACACCTTC
V gene: TRBV4-1; clone size: -; D gene: TRBD2; J gene: TRBJ2-1; CDR3 protein: CASSQEGLAGENEQFF; CDR3 DNA: TGCGCCAGCAGCCAAGAGGGACTAGCGGGAGAGAATGAGCAGTTCTTC
V gene: TRBV9; clone size: -; D gene: TRBD2; J gene: TRBJ2-5; CDR3 protein: CASSPGTSGSLETQYF; CDR3 DNA: TGTGCCAGCAGCCCCGGGACTAGCGGGAGTCTAGAGACCCAGTACTTC
V gene: TRBV20-1; clone size: once; D gene: -; J gene: TRBJ2-1; CDR3 protein: CSAYPGGEQFF; CDR3 DNA: TGCAGTGCTTACCCTGGGGGTGAGCAGTTCTTC
V gene: TRBV30; clone size: -; D gene: -; J gene: TRBJ2-1; CDR3 protein: CAWSVRRGNNEQFF; CDR3 DNA: TGTGCCTGGAGCGTTCGTCGCGGGAACAATGAGCAGTTCTTC
V gene: TRBV12-3/TRBV12-4; clone size: -; D gene: -; J gene: TRBJ2-7; CDR3 protein: CASSAAGFEQYF; CDR3 DNA: TGTGCCAGCAGCGCCGCAGGGTTCGAGCAGTACTTC
V gene: TRBV20-1; clone size: -; D gene: -; J gene: TRBJ1-5; CDR3 protein: CSAGRGRGNQPQHF; CDR3 DNA: TGCAGTGCTGGCCGAGGACGCGGCAATCAGCCCCAGCATTTT
V gene: TRBV20-1; clone size: once; D gene: -; J gene: TRBJ1-3; CDR3 protein: CSARGTSGIGNTIYF; CDR3 DNA: TGCAGTGCTAGAGGTACCTCGGGGATTGGAAACACCATATATTTT
V gene: TRBV29-1; clone size: -; D gene: TRBD2; J gene: TRBJ2-1; CDR3 protein: CSPPNQRGNNEQFF; CDR3 DNA: TGCAGCCCTCCCAACCAGCGGGGAAACAATGAGCAGTTCTTC
V gene: TRBV2; clone size: -; D gene: -; J gene: TRBJ1-5; CDR3 protein: CASSDRRGNQPQHF; CDR3 DNA: TGTGCCAGCAGTGACAGGAGGGGCAATCAGCCCCAGCATTTT
V gene: TRBV6-5; clone size: -; D gene: -; J gene: TRBJ2-7; CDR3 protein: CASSYSPGPYEQYF; CDR3 DNA: TGTGCCAGCAGTTACTCGCCAGGCCCCTACGAGCAGTACTTC
V gene: TRBV4-1; clone size: -; D gene: -; J gene: TRBJ2-7; CDR3 protein: CASSQFSREEQYF; CDR3 DNA: TGCGCCAGCAGCCAATTCTCCCGTGAGGAGCAGTACTTC
V gene: TRBV11-2; clone size: -; D gene: TRBD2; J gene: TRBJ2-5; CDR3 protein: CASSSSGRGQTQYF; CDR3 DNA: TGTGCCAGCAGCTCTAGCGGGAGGGGACAGACCCAGTACTTC
V gene: TRBV29-1; clone size: -; D gene: -; J gene: TRBJ1-5; CDR3 protein: CSAVGGAGNQPQHF; CDR3 DNA: TGCAGCGCAGTGGGTGGGGCCGGCAATCAGCCCCAGCATTTT
V gene: TRBV28; clone size: -; D gene: -; J gene: TRBJ1-1; CDR3 protein: CASNSRAGNTEAFF; CDR3 DNA: TGTGCCAGCAATTCGAGGGCAGGGAACACTGAAGCTTTCTTT
V gene: TRBV11-2; clone size: -; D gene: TRBD2; J gene: TRBJ2-1; CDR3 protein: CASSFASGSYNEQFF; CDR3 DNA: TGTGCCAGCAGCTTCGCCAGCGGGAGTTACAATGAGCAGTTCTTC
V gene: TRBV5-6; clone size: once; D gene: TRBD2; J gene: TRBJ2-7; CDR3 protein: CASSSATRGRGPSYEQYF; CDR3 DNA: TGTGCCAGCAGCTCTGCCACGCGTGGGAGGGGACCTTCCTACGAGCAGTACTTC
V gene: TRBV11-2; clone size: -; D gene: TRBD1; J gene: TRBJ2-2; CDR3 protein: CASSLDERQGVWTGELFF; CDR3 DNA: TGTGCCAGCAGCTTAGACGAAAGACAGGGGGTATGGACCGGGGAGCTGTTTTTT
V gene: TRBV9; clone size: -; D gene: -; J gene: TRBJ1-2; CDR3 protein: CASSSRGLWGYTF; CDR3 DNA: TGTGCCAGCAGCTCCCGGGGCCTTTGGGGCTACACCTTC
V gene: TRBV21-1; clone size: -; D gene: -; J gene: TRBJ1-1; CDR3 protein: CASSKWKGAEAFF; CDR3 DNA: TGTGCCAGCAGCAAATGGAAGGGCGCTGAAGCTTTCTTT
V gene: TRBV14; clone size: -; D gene: -; J gene: TRBJ2-1; CDR3 protein: CASSVRNEQFF; CDR3 DNA: TGTGCCAGCAGCGTTCGGAATGAGCAGTTCTTC
V gene: TRBV30; clone size: once; D gene: -; J gene: TRBJ2-3; CDR3 protein: CAWRGQVSTQYF; CDR3 DNA: TGTGCCTGGAGAGGTCAGGTCTCGACGCAGTATTTT
V gene: TRBV29-1; clone size: -; D gene: -; J gene: TRBJ2-3; CDR3 protein: CSVDGTENTDTQYF; CDR3 DNA: TGCAGCGTGGACGGGACCGAAAACACAGATACGCAGTATTTT
V gene: TRBV27; clone size: -; D gene: TRBD1; J gene: TRBJ1-2; CDR3 protein: CASSAQGNYGYTF; CDR3 DNA: TGTGCCAGCAGCGCACAGGGGAACTATGGCTACACCTTC
V gene: TRBV14; clone size: once; D gene: -; J gene: TRBJ1-2; CDR3 protein: CASSQGSGIHGYTF; CDR3 DNA: TGTGCCAGCAGCCAAGGTTCCGGGATCCACGGCTACACCTTC
V gene: TRBV5-4; clone size: -; D gene: -; J gene: TRBJ2-5; CDR3 protein: CASSLAGNQETQYF; CDR3 DNA: TGTGCCAGCAGCTTGGCCGGAAACCAAGAGACCCAGTACTTC
V gene: TRBV12-3/TRBV12-4; clone size: once; D gene: -; J gene: TRBJ1-4; CDR3 protein: CASSLRGTRNEKLFF; CDR3 DNA: TGTGCCAGCAGTTTGAGGGGGACCCGAAATGAAAAACTGTTTTTT